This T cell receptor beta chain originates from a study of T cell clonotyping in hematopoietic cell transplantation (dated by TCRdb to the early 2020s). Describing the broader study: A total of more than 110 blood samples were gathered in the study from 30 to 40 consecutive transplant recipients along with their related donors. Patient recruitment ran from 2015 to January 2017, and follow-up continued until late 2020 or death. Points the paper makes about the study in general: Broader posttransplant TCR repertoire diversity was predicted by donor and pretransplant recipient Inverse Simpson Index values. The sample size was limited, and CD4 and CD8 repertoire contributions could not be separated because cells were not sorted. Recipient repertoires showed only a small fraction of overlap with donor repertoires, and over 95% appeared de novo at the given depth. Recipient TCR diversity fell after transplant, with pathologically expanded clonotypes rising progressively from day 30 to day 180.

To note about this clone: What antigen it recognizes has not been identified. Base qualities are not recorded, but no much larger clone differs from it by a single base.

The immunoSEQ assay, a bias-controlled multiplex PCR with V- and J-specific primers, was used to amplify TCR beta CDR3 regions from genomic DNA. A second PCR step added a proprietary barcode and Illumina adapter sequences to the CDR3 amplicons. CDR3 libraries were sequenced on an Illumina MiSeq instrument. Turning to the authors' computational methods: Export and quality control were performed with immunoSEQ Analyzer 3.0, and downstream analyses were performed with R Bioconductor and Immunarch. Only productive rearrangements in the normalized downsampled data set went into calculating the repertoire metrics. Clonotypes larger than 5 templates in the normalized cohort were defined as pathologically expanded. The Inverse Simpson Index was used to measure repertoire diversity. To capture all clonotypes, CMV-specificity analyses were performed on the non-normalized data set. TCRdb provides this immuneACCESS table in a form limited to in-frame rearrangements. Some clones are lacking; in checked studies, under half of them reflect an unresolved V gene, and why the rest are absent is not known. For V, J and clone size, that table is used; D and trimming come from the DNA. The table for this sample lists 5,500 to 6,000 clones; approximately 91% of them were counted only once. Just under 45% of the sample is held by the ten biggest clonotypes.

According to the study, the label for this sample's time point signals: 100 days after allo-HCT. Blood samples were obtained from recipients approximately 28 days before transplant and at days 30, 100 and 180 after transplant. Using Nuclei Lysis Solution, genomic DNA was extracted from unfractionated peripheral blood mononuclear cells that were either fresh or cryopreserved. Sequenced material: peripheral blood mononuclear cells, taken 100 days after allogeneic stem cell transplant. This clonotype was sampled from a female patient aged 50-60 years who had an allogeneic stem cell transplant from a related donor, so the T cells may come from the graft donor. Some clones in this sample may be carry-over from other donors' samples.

The CDR3 in this case is CASSQGRVPVWGATNEKLFF. The DNA sequence is as follows: TGCGCCAGCAGCCAAGGAAGGGTACCTGTGTGGGGGGCAACTAATGAAAAACTGTTTTTT. Recombination joined TRBV4-3 with TRBJ1-4; the D gene is possibly TRBD1, with 5 bases matching. From the cysteine up to the phenylalanine, the CDR3 has a length of 20 residues. Only the CDR3 DNA is retained, 60 bases long and in frame from the first base. CDR1 and CDR2 are drawn from the germline V gene: LGHNA, YSLEER. A distance of 21 bases separates the germline ends of V and J, which lose 1 base and 0 bases respectively.